Listed here is a single TCR beta chain. This clonotype has only a few counts. It lacks a known antigen. Per-base quality was not reported, and no clone a single base away is much larger than it. The record originates from a study of T cells after yellow fever vaccination (dated by TCRdb to between 2018 and 2021). For the study in its entirety: The SMART-Seq v4 Ultra Low Input RNA kit was used to prepare libraries from fractions with low cell numbers. Two healthy male donors made up the cohort, one aged 18 to 30 years and the other aged 30 to 40 years. Bulk TCR alpha and beta repertoires were sequenced longitudinally to track T-cell clones before and after primary and booster YFV17D yellow fever vaccination. Blood was drawn at multiple timepoints before and after primary and secondary immunization, with bulk PBMC replicates and cell subsets isolated. What the work shows at the level of the full study, not this receptor alone: Most clones expanded after primary vaccination (96% of CD4 and 88% of CD8) were re-detected after the booster, suggesting that broad memory maintenance occurred. Computational filtering was required because FACS-sorted repertoires could contain abundant contaminating clonotypes from the bulk population. A small share of clonotypes was detected in both CD4 and CD8 compartments, with the overlap likely arising from convergent recombination. Because the study included only a couple of donors, the extent to which the findings can be generalized is limited. The secondary T-cell response was found to be weaker but faster than the primary response, with a peak reached on day 5 rather than on day 15.

The treatment or condition label of this sample denotes: live attenuated yellow fever vaccine strain. At every blood-draw timepoint, two biological replicates of bulk PBMCs were collected. A standard Ficoll-Paque protocol was used to isolate PBMCs from peripheral blood. TriZol was used to extract RNA from bulk PBMCs, from CD4 and CD8 fractions, and from dextramer-positive and dextramer-negative fractions. The junction carries 12 bases between V and J, which are trimmed by 6 bases and 7 bases respectively. The germline V gene gives CDR1 as MNHEY and CDR2 as SVGEGT. From the cysteine through the phenylalanine, the CDR3 covers 12 amino acids. Of all the DNA, just the CDR3 is kept, 36 bases in frame from base 1. TCR cDNA was synthesized by 5'RACE template switching, which introduced a universal primer site and unique molecular identifiers. cDNA synthesis was primed from both the TCR alpha and TCR beta constant segments. Libraries were amplified in two PCR steps, with sample barcodes and sequencing adapters added in the second step. Sequencing of libraries was done on Illumina HiSeq 2500 (2x100 bp) or NovaSeq (2x150 bp). As for the original processing: Demultiplexing of reads and collapsing into UMI consensus sequences were performed with MIGEC, and V(D)J alignment was carried out with MiXCR. Vaccine-responding clonotypes were defined with edgeR using replicate PBMC samples, requiring FDR below 0.01 and a log2 fold change above 5 up to day 15. CD4 or CD8 identity was assigned to each bulk clonotype according to whether the clonotype was present at higher abundance in the sequenced CD4 repertoire or the sequenced CD8 repertoire. TCRdb applied fastp at Q25 and MiXCR to the public reads, then kept only in-frame beta chains. Each CDR3 protein gets just one entry, which takes the most common genes and DNA from the rows behind it. TCRdb's processing, not the authors', yielded these V and J calls. The sample yields 310,000 or so distinct CDR3 sequences; around 7% were counted once. The top ten constitute 15% to 20% of the sample.

The material was PBMCs, obtained around 45 days after the first yellow fever vaccination. The chain uses TRBV6-2 or TRBV6-3 and TRBJ1-2; perhaps TRBD1 is the D gene, with 5 bases matching. This sequence was found in a man between 18 and 35 years old who received the YFV17D yellow fever vaccine. The CDR3 protein sequence reads: CASSPDSFGYTF. The sequenced DNA: TGTGCCAGCAGCCCCGACAGTTTTGGCTACACCTTC.